The 24 T cell receptor beta chains presented below share a single source sample, sequenced in a study of cytomegalovirus exposure and HLA in healthy donors. Sequenced by immunoSEQ multiplex PCR; TCRdb stores in-frame clones only, minus some. The table shows about 170,000 clones, with approximately 87% occurring only once. Sequencing input: PBMCs. The receptors derive from a woman between 25 and 40 years old in good health and CMV-seronegative.

The chain employs TRBV6-1 and TRBJ1-1; the match to TRBD1 covers 9 bases. Germline CDR1 is MNHNS and CDR2 is SASEGT. The CDR3 contains 17 residues. The V segment lost 3 bases and the J segment 4 bases; nucleotides outside the gene matches: 12. The DNA of the CDR3 is TGTGCCAGCAGTGACCGCACAGGGGGCGGGAGTGGCACTGAAGCTTTCTTT. Amino acids: CASSDRTGGGSGTEAFF.

V gene TRBV15 combines with J gene TRBJ2-3; 10 bases align to TRBD1. This CDR3 has 14 amino acids. CDR1 is LNHNV, CDR2 YYDKDF, per germline (reference sequence). The V gene end was trimmed by 3 bases and the J gene end by 5 bases; junction bases not matched to a gene: 2. This CDR3 is CATSRGDRGDTQYF. CDR3 DNA sequence: TGTGCCACCAGCAGGGGGGACAGGGGAGATACGCAGTATTTT. The full variable domain, with the rest looked up from reference TRBV15 and TRBJ2-3, is DAMVIQNPRYQVTQFGKPVTLSCSQTLNHNVMYWYQQKSSQAPKLLFHYYDKDFNNEADTPDNFQSRRPNTSFCFLDIRSPGLGDTAMYLCATSRGDRGDTQYFGPGTRLTVL.

The chain is built from TRBV9 and TRBJ1-2; 8 bases match TRBD1. Trimming cost V 4 bases and J 8 bases; bases outside gene matches: 16. From germline, CDR1 is SGDLS and CDR2 YYNGEE. This CDR3 spans 16 amino acids. This chain's CDR3 is CASSPNPGQGGAGYTF. The CDR3 bases are TGTGCCAGCAGCCCTAACCCCGGACAGGGAGGGGCCGGCTACACCTTC.

The V gene is TRBV9, the J gene TRBJ2-5; 10 positions match TRBD2. Germline V CDR1 and CDR2: SGDLS, YYNGEE. This CDR3 contains 16 residues. After removal of 3 bases from V and 2 bases from J, the junction contained 7 bases not matched to a gene. The CDR3 spells CASSAMGLARQETQYF. The CDR3 DNA reads TGTGCCAGCAGCGCGATGGGACTAGCGAGACAAGAGACCCAGTACTTC.

This chain links TRBV27 with TRBJ2-7; the D gene is possibly TRBD2 (5 bases). The CDR3 extends over 12 amino acids. The V and J ends lost 5 bases and 7 bases respectively, with 12 bases between them. The germline CDR1 and CDR2 sequences are MNHEY and SMNVEV (reference sequence). The CDR3 DNA sequence: TGTGCCAGCAGTCCCGGGATTCGTGAGCAGTACTTC. Its translation: CASSPGIREQYF.

This sequence joins TRBV13 and TRBJ1-1, with D possibly being TRBD1 (6 bases). Germline V lookup: CDR1 PRHDT, CDR2 FYEKMQ (reference sequence). Trimming stripped 5 bases from V and 3 bases from J, with 13 bases between. The CDR3 totals 14 residues. The CDR3 loop reads CASSPGTSYTEAFF. DNA for the CDR3: TGTGCCAGCAGCCCAGGGACATCCTACACTGAAGCTTTCTTT.

This rearrangement joins TRBV6-1 to TRBJ2-3; D possibly corresponds to TRBD2 (6 bases). This CDR3 region has 16 residues. CDR1 MNHNS and CDR2 SASEGT come from the germline V gene. V lost 0 bases, J lost 2 bases, and 12 bases lay in between. CDR3 protein: CASSEAGSGSTDTQYF. CDR3 DNA sequence: TGTGCCAGCAGTGAAGCGGGCAGCGGGTCCACAGATACGCAGTATTTT.

In its sample, this clone was seen once. This chain links TRBV11-3 with TRBJ2-2; D might be TRBD1 (6 bases). V shed 5 bases and J shed 0 bases, with 16 bases lying between them. This CDR3 is 17 amino acids long. Germline V gene sequence: CDR1 SGHNT, CDR2 YENEEA. This chain's CDR3 is CASSPTPRGSNTGELFF. In DNA, the CDR3 is TGTGCCAGCAGCCCAACCCCCAGGGGTTCGAACACCGGGGAGCTGTTTTTT.

V usage is TRBV5-4 and J usage is TRBJ1-1; 7 positions agree with TRBD1. Germline loops: CDR1 SGHNT, CDR2 YYREEE (reference sequence). This CDR3 has 14 residues. The ends lost 4 bases at V and 1 base at J; junction bases unmatched: 4. The CDR3 region is CASSRTGENTEAFF. CDR3 DNA: TGTGCCAGCAGCCGGACAGGAGAGAACACTGAAGCTTTCTTT.

This chain joins TRBV5-1 and TRBJ1-2; 7 nucleotides line up with TRBD1. V gave up 0 bases and J gave up 6 bases; unmatched junction bases: 20. Germline CDR1 SGHRS, CDR2 YFSETQ. This CDR3 has 19 amino acids. The CDR3 bases are TGCGCCAGCAGCTTGGATTCTTGGTCGGTGCAGGGACAGAAAAATGGCTACACCTTC. This codes for CASSLDSWSVQGQKNGYTF.

Only a few counts were recorded for this clone. This chain links TRBV9 with TRBJ1-1, with 8 bases that match TRBD1. V lost 0 bases to trimming and J lost 2 bases; unmatched junction nucleotides: 6. The CDR3 has 16 amino acids. Germline-derived CDR1 and CDR2 are SGDLS and YYNGEE. DNA for the CDR3: TGTGCCAGCAGCGTAGCTACAGGGGGGATAAACACTGAAGCTTTCTTT. This codes for CASSVATGGINTEAFF. Supplemented by reference TRBV9 and TRBJ1-1, the full variable domain reads DSGVTQTPKHLITATGQRVTLRCSPRSGDLSVYWYQQSLDQGLQFLIQYYNGEERAKGNILERFSAQQFPDLHSELNLSSLELGDSALYFCASSVATGGINTEAFFGQGTRLTVV.

This clone was seen more than once but under ten times. This rearrangement joins TRBV15 to TRBJ2-5; TRBD1 aligns across 11 bases. Unmatched junction bases numbered 3, after V lost 2 bases and J lost 1 base. CDR1 is LNHNV and CDR2 is YYDKDF in the germline V gene (reference sequence). The CDR3 runs to 16 residues. CDR3 bases: TGTGCCACCAGCAGATTCGGGACAGGGGGCCAAGAGACCCAGTACTTC. Its translation is CATSRFGTGGQETQYF.

This rearrangement joins TRBV29-1 to TRBJ1-2, with 10 bases identical to TRBD1. Germline loops: CDR1 SQVTM, CDR2 ANQGSEA. The CDR3 has 14 amino acids. J lost 8 bases, V lost 0 bases, and 6 bases had no gene match. CDR3 nucleotide sequence: TGCAGCGTTGAAGACCGGGACAGGGGACGGGGCTACACCTTC. It codes for CSVEDRDRGRGYTF.

The chain uses TRBV5-6 and TRBJ1-1, with D maybe TRBD1 (5 bases). The CDR3 contains 17 residues. V was cut by 4 bases and J by 3 bases, with 22 bases left in between. Germline CDR1 and CDR2: SGHDT and YYEEEE. The CDR3 here is CASSPIGAGSWHTEAFF. CDR3 DNA: TGTGCCAGCAGCCCGATTGGGGCAGGGTCTTGGCACACTGAAGCTTTCTTT. The full variable domain, its missing parts supplied by reference TRBV5-6 and TRBJ1-1, is DAGVTQSPTHLIKTRGQQVTLRCSPKSGHDTVSWYQQALGQGPQFIFQYYEEEERQRGNFPDRFSGHQFPNYSSELNVNALLLGDSALYLCASSPIGAGSWHTEAFFGQGTRLTVV.

The sample holds a few counts of this clone. V and J are TRBV11-2 and TRBJ1-2; TRBD1 matches at 12 bases. The CDR3 has 15 residues. Germline V gives CDR1 SGHAT, CDR2 FQNNGV. J lost 3 bases, V lost 4 bases, and 3 bases had no gene match. CDR3 amino acids: CASSWGQGADYGYTF. As DNA, the CDR3 is TGTGCCAGCAGCTGGGGACAGGGGGCGGACTATGGCTACACCTTC. The full variable domain, its missing parts supplied by reference TRBV11-2 and TRBJ1-2, is EAGVAQSPRYKIIEKRQSVAFWCNPISGHATLYWYQQILGQGPKLLIQFQNNGVVDDSQLPKDRFSAERLKGVDSTLKIQPAKLEDSAVYLCASSWGQGADYGYTFGSGTRLTVV.

V and J are TRBV15 and TRBJ1-5, with D perhaps matching TRBD1 (5 bases). Looked up from germline, CDR1 is LNHNV and CDR2 is YYDKDF (reference sequence). Trimming took 0 bases from V and 5 from J, leaving 11 bases between them. CDR3 length: 15 amino acids. The CDR3 loop is CATSRDPGRDQPQHF. CDR3 DNA sequence: TGTGCCACCAGCAGAGATCCGGGCAGGGATCAGCCCCAGCATTTT.

This clone appeared once. DNA of the CDR3: TGTGCCAGCAGCCCCGGGACAGGGGGCTCAGTGGTCTATGGCTACACCTTC. It specifies CASSPGTGGSVVYGYTF. The V gene is TRBV7-2, the J gene TRBJ1-2; 12 bases align to TRBD1. Germline CDR1 reads SGHTA; CDR2 reads FQGNSA. The junction had 11 bases not matched to a gene; V was cut back by 5 bases and J by 4 bases. This CDR3 is 17 amino acids long.

This clone showed up just once. J is TRBJ1-4 and V is TRBV19, with 7 bases that match TRBD1. Germline V gene lookup returns CDR1 LNHDA and CDR2 SQIVND (reference sequence). This CDR3 spans 14 amino acids. Trimming at V came to 6 bases and at J to 5 bases, leaving 6 bases not matched to a gene. In DNA, the CDR3 is TGTGCCAGTAGCCGGGACAGAAGAAATGAAAAACTGTTTTTT. Its protein is CASSRDRRNEKLFF.

The chain employs TRBV7-2 and TRBJ1-5, with 7 positions matching TRBD1. With 1 base clipped from V and 4 bases from J, the junction kept 4 bases outside the gene matches. The CDR3 length is 15 residues. Looked up from germline, CDR1 is SGHTA and CDR2 is FQGNSA. The CDR3 DNA follows: TGTGCCAGCAGCTTAGGGGACAGCCTAAATCAGCCCCAGCATTTT. Translation: CASSLGDSLNQPQHF.

A single count supports this clone. This chain connects TRBV2 to TRBJ1-4, with 7 bases lining up with TRBD1. The CDR3 length is 16 residues. J lost 5 bases, V lost 3 bases, and 9 bases had no gene match. Germline CDR1 is SNHLY and CDR2 is FYNNEI. The CDR3 protein is CASSELDREANEKLFF. The CDR3 DNA is TGTGCCAGCAGTGAGCTTGACAGGGAGGCGAATGAAAAACTGTTTTTT. The entire variable domain, with the rest obtained from reference TRBV2 and TRBJ1-4, is as follows: EPEVTQTPSHQVTQMGQEVILRCVPISNHLYFYWYRQILGQKVEFLVSFYNNEISEKSEIFDDQFSVERPDGSNFTLKIRSTKLEDSAMYFCASSELDREANEKLFFGSGTQLSVL.

The V call is TRBV6-5, the J call TRBJ2-7, with D maybe TRBD2 (6 bases). The CDR3 is 14 amino acids. Trimming removed 5 bases from V and 4 bases from J, with 15 bases in between. CDR1 is MNHEY and CDR2 is SVGAGI in the germline V gene. CDR3 protein: CASSEGVEGYEQYF. Here the CDR3 DNA reads TGTGCCAGCAGTGAAGGGGTGGAGGGGTACGAGCAGTACTTC.

The chain has TRBV10-3 and TRBJ1-2; TRBD1 agrees at 10 bases. This CDR3 has 16 amino acids. CDR1 is ENHRY and CDR2 is SYGVKD in the germline V gene. Losses at the gene ends were 4 bases for V and 5 bases for J; bases not matched to a gene: 10. The CDR3 reads CAISATGTGEGYGYTF. The CDR3 nucleotides read TGTGCCATCAGTGCAACCGGGACAGGGGAGGGTTATGGCTACACCTTC.

The CDR3 DNA follows: TGCGCCAGCTTAGAACGACTGAGGGTAATACTTGCAACGGTAACGAACACCGGGGAGCTGTTTTTT. It codes for CASLERLRVILATVTNTGELFF. The chain carries TRBV10-1 and TRBJ2-2; TRBD2 is a possible D gene (5 bases). The germline V and J ends were trimmed by 8 bases and 0 bases, with 34 bases remaining between them. This CDR3 is built from 22 residues. Germline CDR1 WNHNN, CDR2 SYGVQD (reference sequence).

This sequence joins TRBV6-1 and TRBJ2-7; 9 bases are a match to TRBD1. The CDR3 has 15 residues. Germline CDR1 MNHNS, CDR2 SASEGT. With V trimmed by 3 bases and J by 4 bases, 7 bases remained unmatched. CDR3 amino acids: CASSDLGQGWYEQYF. As DNA, the CDR3 is TGTGCCAGCAGTGACCTGGGACAGGGTTGGTACGAGCAGTACTTC.